A selection of T cell receptor beta chains follows, all from one sample in a study of control samples from healthy donors and cancer patients. Using immunoSEQ multiplex PCR, the repertoire was profiled, and TCRdb retains in-frame clones only, with some absent. The sample contains over 65,000 clones, approximately 91% of which appear only once. Sequencing was carried out using PBMCs. Receptors were obtained from a woman aged 45-65 years with colorectal cancer. Both conserved end residues are part of each CDR3. D genes are given only for firm matches. The size entry is marked missing in some rows and otherwise reads once, few, many or a size class.

J: TRBJ2-3; size: -; D: -; V: TRBV3-1/TRBV3-2; length: 21; DNA: TGTGCCAGCACCCCGGACCCGAGAGCAAATTCCTACAACTATGGCACAGATACGCAGTATTTT; CDR3: CASTPDPRANSYNYGTDTQYF
J: TRBJ1-3; size: -; D: -; V: TRBV10-3; length: 14; DNA: TGTGCCATCAGTGGGTCCGTCTCTGGAAACACCATATATTTT; CDR3: CAISGSVSGNTIYF
J: TRBJ2-4; size: -; D: TRBD1; V: TRBV27; length: 13; DNA: TGTGCCAGCAGGAGGGGGCCCAAAAACATTCAGTACTTC; CDR3: CASRRGPKNIQYF
J: TRBJ1-5; size: -; D: -; V: TRBV18; length: 13; DNA: TGTGCCAGCTCAAGGGACAAAAATCAGCCCCAGCATTTT; CDR3: CASSRDKNQPQHF
J: TRBJ1-4; size: -; D: -; V: TRBV9; length: 15; DNA: TGTGCCAGCAGCGTTCTAGGGAGGACTAATGAAAAACTGTTTTTT; CDR3: CASSVLGRTNEKLFF
J: TRBJ2-5; size: -; D: TRBD2; V: TRBV3-1/TRBV3-2; length: 14; DNA: TGTGCCAGCAGCCGTAGCGGGGGCCAAGAGACCCAGTACTTC; CDR3: CASSRSGGQETQYF
J: TRBJ2-1; size: -; D: -; V: TRBV5-4; length: 11; DNA: TGTGCCAGCAGCTTGGCAGGTGAGCAGTTCTTC; CDR3: CASSLAGEQFF
J: TRBJ1-2; size: -; D: -; V: TRBV30; length: 13; DNA: TGTGCCTGGAGACACCTGAATGGGTATGGCTACACCTTC; CDR3: CAWRHLNGYGYTF
J: TRBJ2-3; size: once; D: TRBD1; V: TRBV10-3; length: 17; DNA: TGTGCCATCAGCGACCCCCTCGGACAGGGTAGCACAGATACGCAGTATTTT; CDR3: CAISDPLGQGSTDTQYF
J: TRBJ1-5; size: once; D: -; V: TRBV3-1/TRBV3-2; length: 13; DNA: TGTGCCAGCAGCCAGATGGGCAATCAGCCCCAGCATTTT; CDR3: CASSQMGNQPQHF
J: TRBJ1-3; size: -; D: TRBD1; V: TRBV5-1; length: 14; DNA: TGCGCCAGCAGCTTGCAAGGGGGCAGAAACACCATATATTTT; CDR3: CASSLQGGRNTIYF
J: TRBJ2-1; size: -; D: -; V: TRBV4-2; length: 15; DNA: TGTGCCAGCAGCCAAGAGAGGAGTGACTACAATGAGCAGTTCTTC; CDR3: CASSQERSDYNEQFF
J: TRBJ2-4; size: once; D: -; V: TRBV28; length: 13; DNA: TGTGCCAGCAGTCACAGGGTAGAAAACATTCAGTACTTC; CDR3: CASSHRVENIQYF
J: TRBJ2-2; size: -; D: -; V: TRBV21-1; length: 18; DNA: TGTGCCAGCAGCATAGAGAAGGCGGGGGCCGAGCGGCCCGGGGAGCTGTTTTTT; CDR3: CASSIEKAGAERPGELFF
J: TRBJ2-5; size: -; D: TRBD1; V: TRBV5-4; length: 13; DNA: TGTGCCAGCAGTCATGACAGGGGAGGGACCCAGTACTTC; CDR3: CASSHDRGGTQYF
J: TRBJ2-3; size: -; D: TRBD2; V: TRBV24-1; length: 13; DNA: TGTGCCACCAGTGATCGACTAGCGGGGAAGCAGTATTTT; CDR3: CATSDRLAGKQYF
J: TRBJ1-6; size: -; D: -; V: TRBV3-1/TRBV3-2; length: 14; DNA: TGTGCCAGCAGCCAAGGGGAATCCGGGTCACCCCTCCACTTT; CDR3: CASSQGESGSPLHF
J: TRBJ1-3; size: -; D: -; V: TRBV2; length: 15; DNA: TGTGCCAGCACCCCGGAGTCCCGCCCTGGAAACACCATATATTTT; CDR3: CASTPESRPGNTIYF
J: TRBJ2-1; size: -; D: TRBD2; V: TRBV27; length: 20; DNA: TGTGCCAGCAGTTTCCGGCCAGGGGTAGCGGGGGGGCGCTCCTACAATGAGCAGTTCTTC; CDR3: CASSFRPGVAGGRSYNEQFF
J: TRBJ2-5; size: -; D: TRBD1; V: TRBV11-3; length: 17; DNA: TGTGCCAGCAGCTCAGCACGGTGGACAGGGCATAAGGAGACCCAGTACTTC; CDR3: CASSSARWTGHKETQYF
J: TRBJ1-1; size: -; D: TRBD1; V: TRBV10-3; length: 15; DNA: TGTGCCATCAGGGGGACAGGGGGCGCGAACACTGAAGCTTTCTTT; CDR3: CAIRGTGGANTEAFF
J: TRBJ1-1; size: -; D: -; V: TRBV20-1; length: 14; DNA: TGCAGTGCTAGTAGTTGGGGGGCGGGGACTGAAGCTTTCTTT; CDR3: CSASSWGAGTEAFF
J: TRBJ1-1; size: -; D: TRBD1; V: TRBV5-8; length: 15; DNA: TGTGCCAGCAGCGATCGACAGGGGAGGTTTACTGAAGCTTTCTTT; CDR3: CASSDRQGRFTEAFF
J: TRBJ2-1; size: -; D: -; V: TRBV4-2; length: 14; DNA: TGTGCCAGCAGCCAAGATGCGGATCCAGGGTCCCAGTTCTTC; CDR3: CASSQDADPGSQFF
J: TRBJ2-5; size: once; D: TRBD2; V: TRBV2; length: 15; DNA: TGTGCCAGCAGCTTGGGACTAGCGGACCAAGAGACCCAGTACTTC; CDR3: CASSLGLADQETQYF
J: TRBJ1-6; size: -; D: -; V: TRBV30; length: 16; DNA: TGTGCCTGGAGTGTACGTTTCGGGGTCGGCGATTCACCCCTCCACTTT; CDR3: CAWSVRFGVGDSPLHF
J: TRBJ2-3; size: -; D: -; V: TRBV10-3; length: 12; DNA: TGTGCCATCGGTCTAGACACAGATACGCAGTATTTT; CDR3: CAIGLDTDTQYF
J: TRBJ2-1; size: -; D: TRBD2; V: TRBV11-1; length: 16; DNA: TGTGCCAACTTGAAGGAGCGGGGGAGCTCCTACAATGAGCAGTTCTTC; CDR3: CANLKERGSSYNEQFF
J: TRBJ1-4; size: -; D: -; V: TRBV30; length: 18; DNA: TGTGCCTGGAGTGAATTAGACGTAAAGCTTGCAACTAATGAAAAACTGTTTTTT; CDR3: CAWSELDVKLATNEKLFF
J: TRBJ1-1; size: -; D: -; V: TRBV19; length: 15; DNA: TGTGCCAGTAGTAGAGCAGCAGGCCACGAAACGAGAGCTTTCTTT; CDR3: CASSRAAGHETRAFF
J: TRBJ2-1; size: few; D: -; V: TRBV15; length: 15; DNA: TGTGCCACCAGCAGAGATCTGGGGGTGAAAAATGAGCAGTTCTTC; CDR3: CATSRDLGVKNEQFF
J: TRBJ2-2; size: few; D: -; V: TRBV30; length: 11; DNA: TGTGCCTGGAAGGCCACCGGGGAGCTGTTTTTT; CDR3: CAWKATGELFF
J: TRBJ2-1; size: few; D: TRBD2; V: TRBV25-1; length: 17; DNA: TGTGCCAGCAGTGAGGGAAGCGGGACTAGCTCCTACAATGAGCAGTTCTTC; CDR3: CASSEGSGTSSYNEQFF
J: TRBJ1-2; size: -; D: TRBD1; V: TRBV7-2; length: 14; DNA: TGTGCCAGCAGCCCGACCGGGACAGTCTATGGCTACACCTTC; CDR3: CASSPTGTVYGYTF
J: TRBJ2-3; size: -; D: TRBD1; V: TRBV5-1; length: 15; DNA: TGCGCCAGCAGCTTGGGGGACAGGGGCACAGATACGCAGTATTTT; CDR3: CASSLGDRGTDTQYF
J: TRBJ1-3; size: -; D: -; V: TRBV4-3; length: 15; DNA: TGCGCCAGCAGCCAAGATTGGGGATCTGGAAACACCATATATTTT; CDR3: CASSQDWGSGNTIYF
J: TRBJ2-1; size: -; D: -; V: TRBV28; length: 14; DNA: TGTGCCAGCAGTAGGTGGGGGCCTAACAATGAGCAGTTCTTC; CDR3: CASSRWGPNNEQFF
J: TRBJ2-3; size: -; D: TRBD1; V: TRBV29-1; length: 12; DNA: TGCAGCATCCGGGACAGGGATTCTACGCAGTATTTT; CDR3: CSIRDRDSTQYF